This section outlines one T cell receptor beta chain sequence together with its context. Its antigen is unknown. This sample was taken from a study of glioma-infiltrating T cells after dendritic cell vaccination. Study-level background: Treatment, given 2003 to 2012, was autologous tumor lysate-pulsed dendritic cell vaccination.

Amplification used 60 V beta primers and 13 J beta primers. The data were produced by immunoSEQ multiplex PCR, yet TCRdb's version contains in-frame clones alone and is incomplete. The profile shows 100,000 or so clones, 65% to 90% of them singletons. Study-wide results and caveats: Estimated pretreatment TIL content predicted outcome after dendritic cell vaccination.

There are 15 residues in the CDR3. The germline V gene encodes CDR1 LNHDA and CDR2 SQIVND (reference sequence). The V end lost 8 bases, the J end lost 8 bases, and 22 bases lay between the germline ends. The receptor was derived from a human donor with glioblastoma. The chain recombines TRBV19 with TRBJ2-1; D perhaps matches TRBD1 (6 bases). The sample in question was blood, obtained before dendritic cell vaccination. For the CDR3, the DNA is TGTGCCAGTGGGAGAACAGGGTGGGGCTGGTATGAGCAGTTCTTC. As protein: CASGRTGWGWYEQFF.